These 28 T cell receptor beta chains were all obtained from the same sample, sequenced in a study of T cell repertoires in cytomegalovirus infection. TCRdb re-analysed the reads in MiXCR, keeping a single row per CDR3 protein. The data hold about 440,000 distinct CDR3 sequences, with approximately 31% observed a single time. The specimen sequenced was PBMCs. Every receptor here comes from a human donor in good health (CMV status not recorded). Some clones in this sample may be carry-over from other donors' samples.

This chain joins TRBV2 and TRBJ2-1, with a tentative D call TRBD2 (5 bases). This CDR3 is built from 16 residues. Trimming shortened V by 3 bases and J by 0 bases, and 12 bases separated the two germline ends. Germline loops: CDR1 SNHLY, CDR2 FYNNEI. The CDR3 region has the DNA TGTGCCAGCAGTGACTTGGGCGGGCGCTCCTACAATGAGCAGTTCTTC. This gives the protein CASSDLGGRSYNEQFF.

In regard to this clonotype: This may stem from a read error, because a much larger clone lies one nucleotide away. The V and J genes are TRBV7-6 and TRBJ1-3, with 7 nucleotides matching TRBD1. This CDR3 has 13 residues. Germline V lookup: CDR1 SGHVS, CDR2 FNYEAQ. The CDR3 region is CASIPGGGNTRYF. DNA of the CDR3: TGTGCCAGCATTCCAGGGGGTGGAAACACCAGATATTTT. The full variable domain, with the rest looked up from reference TRBV7-6 and TRBJ1-3, is GAGVSQSPRYKVTKRGQDVALRCDPISGHVSLYWYRQALGQGPEFLTYFNYEAQQDKSGLPNDRFSAERPEGSISTLTIQRTEQRDSAMYRCASIPGGGNTRYFGEGSWLTVV.

This clonotype was detected ten times or more. The chain recombines TRBV11-2 with TRBJ1-2; no firm D call. Trimming removed 3 bases at V and 4 bases at J, with 12 bases between. CDR3 length: 14 amino acids. CDR1 SGHAT and CDR2 FQNNGV come from the germline V gene. CDR3 nucleotide sequence: TGTGCCAGCAGCTTGCATCATGGGAGCTATGGCTACACCTTC. Its protein product is CASSLHHGSYGYTF.

With regard to this clonotype: Sequence at one end of the junction differs from germline and may be a read error. The V and J genes are TRBV20-1 and TRBJ2-5; TRBD2 aligns across 10 bases. This CDR3 has 16 amino acids. Germline V CDR1 and CDR2: DFQATT, SNEGSKA (reference sequence). The CDR3 protein is CSAGETSGTHQEPQYF. The CDR3 DNA sequence: TGCAGTGCTGGAGAAACTAGCGGGACCCACCAAGAGCCCCAATACTTC.

This clonotype turned up a few times. This rearrangement joins TRBV6-5 to TRBJ2-1; 13 bases agree with TRBD2. J gave up 10 bases and V 2 bases, and 5 bases lay outside the gene matches. CDR1 MNHEY and CDR2 SVGAGI come from the germline V gene. CDR3 length equals 15 residues. The CDR3 bases are TGTGCCAGCAGTTACACTAGCGGGGGGGCCGGAGAGCAGTTCTTC. Translating gives CASSYTSGGAGEQFF.

This clonotype occurred a few times. J is TRBJ1-4 and V is TRBV5-1, with D perhaps matching TRBD1 (6 bases). The CDR3 is made up of 16 amino acids. V dropped 5 bases and J dropped 3 bases, with 17 bases sitting between them. Germline V gene lookup returns CDR1 SGHRS and CDR2 YFSETQ. The CDR3 DNA reads TGCGCCAGCAGTGATTCGGGGGGCCCCGCTAATGAAAAACTGTTTTTT. This encodes CASSDSGGPANEKLFF.

This clonotype was counted a few times. The chain has TRBV20-1 and TRBJ2-7; perhaps TRBD2 as D (6 bases). The V end was cut by 4 bases, the J end by 2 bases, with 12 bases between. The CDR3 contains 13 residues. The germline V gene encodes CDR1 DFQATT and CDR2 SNEGSKA (reference sequence). The CDR3 loop is CSAKGLPTYEQYF. CDR3 sequence (DNA): TGCAGTGCTAAGGGACTCCCGACCTACGAGCAGTACTTC.

This clonotype was recorded at least ten times. This chain joins TRBV6-2 or TRBV6-3 and TRBJ2-4, with 9 bases lining up with TRBD1. This CDR3 contains 12 residues. Germline CDR1 reads MNHEY; CDR2 reads SVGEGT. The trim removed 8 bases at V and 7 bases at J, leaving 3 bases unmatched. Here the CDR3 reads CASAQGANIQYF. In nucleotides, the CDR3 is TGTGCCAGCGCACAGGGGGCCAACATTCAGTACTTC.

This clonotype was found a few times. V gene TRBV12-3 or TRBV12-4 combines with J gene TRBJ2-5, with D uncertain. This CDR3 spans 12 amino acids. Trimming took 8 bases from V and 4 from J, leaving 11 bases between them. The CDR3 coding sequence is TGTGCCAGCCAGAGAAGGGCAGAGACCCAGTACTTC. It is translated as CASQRRAETQYF.

Comment on this clonotype: A much larger clone differs from this one at a single base, so this may be a read error. The CDR3 does not end in the conserved phenylalanine or tryptophan, so this is likely a read error. The rearrangement uses TRBV6-8 and TRBJ2-1; D perhaps matches TRBD1 (5 bases). Per germline, CDR1 MNHGY and CDR2 SAAAGT. The V gene lost 8 bases and the J gene lost 6 bases, with 17 bases spanning the gap. The CDR3 sequence is 14 residues long. CDR3 DNA sequence: TGTGCCAGCTCCTCCTTCCAGGGTGTCAATGAGCAGTTCTTA. Protein sequence: CASSSFQGVNEQFL.

The chain has TRBV20-1 and TRBJ1-5; no clear D gene. The CDR3 contains 13 residues. Trimming shortened V by 5 bases and J by 6 bases, and 14 bases separated the two germline ends. In germline, CDR1 is DFQATT, CDR2 SNEGSKA (reference sequence). As DNA, the CDR3 is TGCAGTGCTTCACACGGGGTCTTTCAGCCCCAGCATTTT. The encoded protein is CSASHGVFQPQHF.

This clonotype was seen only a few times. The chain is built from TRBV14 and TRBJ1-2; D might be TRBD1 (5 bases). This CDR3 comprises 17 residues. V was shortened by 0 bases and J by 6 bases, with 20 bases between the two germline ends. Per germline, CDR1 SGHDN and CDR2 FVKESK. In nucleotides, the CDR3 is TGTGCCAGCAGCCAAGAGGGACCGGTACCGGGGCCAAATGGCTACACCTTC. Amino acids: CASSQEGPVPGPNGYTF.

V gene TRBV20-1 combines with J gene TRBJ2-3, with 13 bases matching TRBD2. Germline values: CDR1 DFQATT, CDR2 SNEGSKA (reference sequence). CDR3 length equals 15 residues. J was trimmed by 3 bases and V by 5 bases; bases with no gene match: 5. The CDR3 is CSASTSGGGTDTQYF. In DNA, the CDR3 is TGCAGTGCTTCAACTAGCGGGGGGGGTACAGATACGCAGTATTTT.

This clonotype was detected ten times or more. This chain joins TRBV12-3 or TRBV12-4 and TRBJ1-5; a weak D match, TRBD1 (5 bases). V lost 1 base and J lost 4, with 11 bases in between. This CDR3 region has 15 residues. This chain's CDR3 is CASSLGWDPNQPQHF. DNA of the CDR3: TGTGCCAGCAGTTTAGGCTGGGACCCTAATCAGCCCCAGCATTTT.

The V and J genes are TRBV6-1 and TRBJ1-1; TRBD1 aligns across 11 bases. V lost 5 bases to trimming and J lost 8 bases; unmatched junction nucleotides: 4. The V gene's germline CDR1 is MNHNS and CDR2 SASEGT. This CDR3 comprises 13 residues. As DNA, the CDR3 is TGTGCCAGCAGTAAAAGGACAGGGGGCGAAGCTTTCTTT. As protein: CASSKRTGGEAFF.

At least ten counts were recorded for this clonotype. The rearrangement uses TRBV7-2 and TRBJ2-7, with a possible D match to TRBD2 (5 bases). CDR1 is SGHTA and CDR2 is FQGNSA in the germline V gene. Trimming removed 5 bases from V and 5 bases from J, with 13 bases in between. CDR3 size: 13 residues. The chain's CDR3 is CASSPRRGNEQYF. The DNA for the CDR3 is TGTGCCAGCAGCCCTAGAAGAGGGAACGAGCAGTACTTC.

This clonotype was found once. Lacking the conserved final phenylalanine or tryptophan, this CDR3 likely reflects a read error. The CDR3 bases are TGTGCCAGCAGGAAATCCGGGCCCCAAGAGACCCAGTACTTA. Its translation is CASRKSGPQETQYL. This chain uses TRBV6-1 with TRBJ2-5; no reliable D call. The CDR3 covers 14 residues. CDR1 MNHNS and CDR2 SASEGT come from the germline V gene. Trimming stripped 6 bases from V and 1 base from J, with 12 bases between.

There are a few counts of this clonotype. The rearrangement uses TRBV6-6 and TRBJ1-2; 7 bases agree with TRBD1. The germline V gene has CDR1 MNHNY and CDR2 SVGAGI (reference sequence). V lost 2 bases to trimming and J lost 4 bases; unmatched junction nucleotides: 7. CDR3 length: 15 residues. The CDR3 DNA sequence: TGTGCCAGCAGTTACGACCCCCGGGACAGCTATGGCTACACCTTC. Amino acid sequence: CASSYDPRDSYGYTF.

This clonotype was recorded many times. The J gene is TRBJ2-2, the V gene TRBV7-2, with 8 bases matching TRBD1. Trimming cost V 5 bases and J 4 bases; bases outside gene matches: 3. The CDR3 loop spans 14 amino acids. Germline V gene data show CDR1 as SGHTA and CDR2 as FQGNSA. This CDR3 reads CASSPRGLTGELFF. In nucleotides, the CDR3 is TGTGCCAGCAGCCCCAGGGGGCTCACCGGGGAGCTGTTTTTT.

The genes are TRBV5-1 and TRBJ2-7; TRBD1 agrees at 10 bases. With V trimmed by 5 bases and J by 0 bases, 5 bases remained unmatched. Germline loops: CDR1 SGHRS, CDR2 YFSETQ. This CDR3 is 15 amino acids long. In DNA form, the CDR3 reads TGCGCCAGCAGATGGACAGGGGGGCCCTCCTACGAGCAGTACTTC. It translates to CASRWTGGPSYEQYF. Full variable domain (remainder filled in from reference TRBV5-1 and TRBJ2-7): KAGVTQTPRYLIKTRGQQVTLSCSPISGHRSVSWYQQTPGQGLQFLFEYFSETQRNKGNFPGRFSGRQFSNSRSEMNVSTLELGDSALYLCASRWTGGPSYEQYFGPGTRLTVT.

The chain is built from TRBV27 and TRBJ1-1, with 7 bases that match TRBD1. With V trimmed by 4 bases and J by 5 bases, 7 bases remained unmatched. Germline V gives CDR1 MNHEY, CDR2 SMNVEV (reference sequence). The CDR3 totals 14 residues. The CDR3 loop is CASSSYQGETEAFF. The CDR3 DNA follows: TGTGCCAGCAGTTCCTACCAGGGGGAAACTGAAGCTTTCTTT.

The CDR3 DNA reads as TGTGCCAGCAGGCCGTACATACAAGGCCAATATATCAATCAGCCCCAGCATTTT. This encodes CASRPYIQGQYINQPQHF. This chain links TRBV6-6 with TRBJ1-5, with no clear D. This CDR3 has 18 amino acids. Trimming shortened V by 6 bases and J by 3 bases, and 24 bases separated the two germline ends. The germline gives CDR1 MNHNY, CDR2 SVGAGI (reference sequence).

The rearrangement uses TRBV29-1 and TRBJ2-1, with D perhaps being TRBD1 or TRBD2 (5 bases each). The V end lost 7 bases, the J end lost 13 bases, and 17 bases lay between the germline ends. This CDR3 spans 11 amino acids. Per germline, CDR1 SQVTM and CDR2 ANQGSEA. Here the CDR3 reads CSEGRERRQFF. For the CDR3, the DNA is TGCAGCGAAGGCAGGGAGAGAAGACAGTTCTTC.

The sample holds a few counts of this clonotype. The chain has TRBV4-2 and TRBJ2-2, with a tentative D call TRBD2 (6 bases). The V end was cut by 0 bases, the J end by 8 bases, with 16 bases between. Per the germline V gene, CDR1 is LGHNA and CDR2 is YNFKEQ. The CDR3 extends over 16 amino acids. CDR3 nucleotides: TGTGCCAGCAGCCAAGAGGCCACCGGGGGAACAGGGGAGCTGTTTTTT. Translated: CASSQEATGGTGELFF.

This clonotype was detected only a few times. The chain uses TRBV12-3 or TRBV12-4 and TRBJ1-1; no reliable D call. Between the trimmed V and J ends, which lost 3 bases and 7 bases, there was a span of 12 bases. The length of the CDR3 is 13 residues. As DNA, the CDR3 is TGTGCCAGCAGTTTGGACCGACTCTTTGAAGCTTTCTTT. It codes for CASSLDRLFEAFF.

J is TRBJ2-1 and V is TRBV20-1; the D gene is possibly TRBD1 (5 bases). CDR1 is DFQATT, CDR2 SNEGSKA, per germline (reference sequence). With 5 bases removed from V and 3 bases from J, the gap between germline ends came to 8 bases. The CDR3 totals 12 residues. The CDR3 nucleotides read TGCAGTGCTTCGGACAACTACAATGAGCAGTTCTTC. It is translated as CSASDNYNEQFF.

This clonotype was found many times. The rearrangement joins TRBV12-3 or TRBV12-4 to TRBJ2-7, with D unclear. The CDR3 is 13 amino acids. V lost 6 bases to trimming and J lost 2 bases, with 11 bases between them. The CDR3 region has the DNA TGTGCCAGCAGGAGGACCACCACCTACGAGCAGTACTTC. Amino acids: CASRRTTTYEQYF.

The chain employs TRBV29-1 and TRBJ1-1; D perhaps matches TRBD1 (5 bases). Germline assignment: CDR1 SQVTM and CDR2 ANQGSEA. The CDR3 contains 14 residues. Trimming cost V 4 bases and J 5 bases, with 17 bases left between them. CDR3 sequence: CSVALRGVQTEAFF. In DNA, the CDR3 is TGCAGCGTTGCCCTCCGGGGGGTGCAAACTGAAGCTTTCTTT. The variable domain in full, with the rest retrieved from reference TRBV29-1 and TRBJ1-1, is SAVISQKPSRDICQRGTSLTIQCQVDSQVTMMFWYRQQPGQSLTLIATANQGSEATYESGFVIDKFPISRPNLTFSTLTVSNMSPEDSSIYLCSVALRGVQTEAFFGQGTRLTVV.